The source of this TCR beta chain is a study of early T cells in non-severe SARS-CoV-2 infection. Germline CDR1 is SGHRS and CDR2 is YFSETQ. The CDR3 runs to 14 residues. Trimming cost V 3 bases and J 0 bases, with 9 bases left between them. Attachment of unique molecular identifiers to individual cDNA molecules was performed. TCRdb used MiXCR to reprocess the 5' RACE reads, holding one entry per CDR3 protein. The sample lists about 64,000 distinct CDR3 sequences; about 11% were seen once. The table lists this clonotype with many counts. Here the sequenced sample was whole blood, taken at baseline. The TCR sequence derives from an adult who was a healthcare worker with PCR-confirmed SARS-CoV-2 infection or an uninfected control (not recorded which). The V call is TRBV5-1, the J call TRBJ2-5; D could derive from TRBD1 or TRBD2 (5 bases each). The CDR3 spells CASSSSGHQETQYF. CDR3 bases: TGCGCCAGCAGCTCCTCGGGACACCAAGAGACCCAGTACTTC.